The clone carrying this T cell receptor (beta chain) showed up many times. This record belongs to a study of metastatic and nonmetastatic thyroid tumors. As for the study in general: Samples came from malignant and benign thyroid patients, and repertoires were compared across blood and tumor or nodule tissue.

TCRdb reprocessed the PCR reads using MiXCR. The sample has tens of thousands of clones; approximately 22% are singletons. Before thyroid surgery, none of the patients had received any treatment. After removal of 5 bases from V and 0 bases from J, the junction contained 6 bases not matched to a gene. The CDR3 consists of 16 residues. Germline CDR1 is SGHTA and CDR2 is FQGNSA. Sequenced: blood. The chain joins TRBV7-2 to TRBJ2-1; 8 bases agree with TRBD1. The sequence derives from a female donor with papillary thyroid cancer or a benign thyroid nodule (not recorded which). Some clones in this sample may be carry-over from other donors' samples. The CDR3 coding sequence is TGTGCCAGCAGCCCCCGACAGGGGAGCTCCTACAATGAGCAGTTCTTC. It codes for CASSPRQGSSYNEQFF.